This T cell receptor beta chain was documented in a study of tumor-infiltrating lymphocytes in primary liver carcinoma. On the study more broadly: Male and female patients aged 30 to 69 years made up the cohort. Study-level findings and limits: Top-250-clone fractions were significantly higher in tumors than in blood (p = 0.039). Relative to tumor region pairs, the tumor-adjacent and tumor-blood pairs showed overlap that was lower.

A few counts support this clonotype. Its antigen is unidentified. The final CDR3 position lacks the conserved phenylalanine or tryptophan, pointing to a likely read error. From about 0.45 ug total RNA, TCR beta cDNA was generated with a primer in the constant region. Library construction for TCR beta comprised three nested multiplex PCR rounds performed with slightly modified ARM-PCR. Running roughly 10 cycles apiece, the first two PCR rounds relied on TRBV1-TRBV30 forward primers together with a C-beta reverse primer. TCRdb re-called the multiplex PCR reads with MiXCR, one entry per CDR3 protein. The sample has about 320,000 distinct CDR3 sequences; more than 55% are singletons. This CDR3 region has 15 residues. The V and J ends lost 3 bases and 7 bases, in that order; junction bases with no gene match: 1. RNA was extracted from whole blood without cell sorting, alongside germline DNA. None of the patients had received treatment, and all had chronic HBV infection.

Sequencing input: peripheral blood. This chain connects TRBV12-3 or TRBV12-4 to TRBJ2-2; 14 bases line up with TRBD2. The clonotype was recovered from a woman aged 25-40 years with primary liver carcinoma and hepatitis B virus infection. The CDR3 reads CASSLGLAGVGELFL. In DNA form, the CDR3 reads TGTGCCAGCAGTTTGGGACTAGCGGGAGTCGGGGAGCTGTTTCTT.